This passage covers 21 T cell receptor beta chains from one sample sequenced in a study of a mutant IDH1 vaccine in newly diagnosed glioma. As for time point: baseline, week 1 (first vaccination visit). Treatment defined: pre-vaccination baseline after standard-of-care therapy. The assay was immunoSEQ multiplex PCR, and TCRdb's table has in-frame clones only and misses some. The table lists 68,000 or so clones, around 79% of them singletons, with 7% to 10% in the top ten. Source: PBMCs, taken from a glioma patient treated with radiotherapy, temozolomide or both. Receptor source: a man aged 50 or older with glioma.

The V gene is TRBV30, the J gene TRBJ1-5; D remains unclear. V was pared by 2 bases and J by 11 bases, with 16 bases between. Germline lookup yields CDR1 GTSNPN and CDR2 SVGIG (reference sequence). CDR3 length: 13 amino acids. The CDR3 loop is CAWSYGQLGTQHF. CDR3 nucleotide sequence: TGTGCCTGGAGTTATGGTCAACTAGGGACCCAGCATTTT.

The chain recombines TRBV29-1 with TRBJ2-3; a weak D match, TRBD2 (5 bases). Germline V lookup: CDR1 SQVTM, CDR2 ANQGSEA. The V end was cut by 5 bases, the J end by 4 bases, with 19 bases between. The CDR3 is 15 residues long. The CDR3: CSVPPPGKGADTQYF. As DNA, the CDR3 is TGCAGCGTTCCCCCCCCGGGGAAGGGCGCAGATACGCAGTATTTT.

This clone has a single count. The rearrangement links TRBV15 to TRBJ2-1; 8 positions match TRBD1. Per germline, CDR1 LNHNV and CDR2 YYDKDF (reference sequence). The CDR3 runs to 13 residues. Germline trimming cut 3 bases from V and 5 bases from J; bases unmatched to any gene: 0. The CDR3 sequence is CATSRDRDNEQFF. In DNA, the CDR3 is TGTGCCACCAGCAGGGACAGGGACAATGAGCAGTTCTTC.

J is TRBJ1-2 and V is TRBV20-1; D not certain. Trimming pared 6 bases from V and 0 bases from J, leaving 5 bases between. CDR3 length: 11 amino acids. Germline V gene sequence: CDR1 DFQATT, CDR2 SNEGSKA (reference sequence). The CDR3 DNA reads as TGCAGTGCCCCAACTAACTATGGCTACACCTTC. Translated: CSAPTNYGYTF.

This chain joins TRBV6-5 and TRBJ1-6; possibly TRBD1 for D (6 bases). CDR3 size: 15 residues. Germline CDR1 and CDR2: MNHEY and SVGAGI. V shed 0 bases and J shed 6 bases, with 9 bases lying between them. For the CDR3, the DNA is TGTGCCAGCAGTTACTCGGACAGTTCTAATTCACCCCTCCACTTT. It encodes CASSYSDSSNSPLHF.

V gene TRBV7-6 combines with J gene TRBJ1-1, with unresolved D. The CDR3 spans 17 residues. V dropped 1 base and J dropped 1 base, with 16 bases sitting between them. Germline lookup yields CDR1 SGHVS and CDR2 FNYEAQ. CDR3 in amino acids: CASSLEGSGSPNTEAFF. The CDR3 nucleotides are TGTGCCAGCAGCTTAGAAGGATCAGGAAGCCCGAACACTGAAGCTTTCTTT.

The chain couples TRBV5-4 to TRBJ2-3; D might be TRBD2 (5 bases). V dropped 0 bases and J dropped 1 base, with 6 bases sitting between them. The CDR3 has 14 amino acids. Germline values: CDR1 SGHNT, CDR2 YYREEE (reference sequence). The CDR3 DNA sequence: TGTGCCAGCAGCTTGGGTAGCGGCACAGATACGCAGTATTTT. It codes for CASSLGSGTDTQYF.

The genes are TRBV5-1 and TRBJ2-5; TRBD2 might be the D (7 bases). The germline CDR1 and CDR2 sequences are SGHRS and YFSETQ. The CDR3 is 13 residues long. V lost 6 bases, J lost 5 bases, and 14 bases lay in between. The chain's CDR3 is CASTLRGGETQYF. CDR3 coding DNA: TGCGCCAGCACCCTGAGGGGGGGGGAGACCCAGTACTTC.

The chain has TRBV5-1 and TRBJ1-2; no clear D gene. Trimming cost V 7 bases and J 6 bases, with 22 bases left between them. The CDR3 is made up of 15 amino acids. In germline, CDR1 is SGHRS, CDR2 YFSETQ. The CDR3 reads CASRLISANLDGYTF. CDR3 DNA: TGCGCCAGCCGTTTAATCTCCGCGAACCTGGATGGCTACACCTTC.

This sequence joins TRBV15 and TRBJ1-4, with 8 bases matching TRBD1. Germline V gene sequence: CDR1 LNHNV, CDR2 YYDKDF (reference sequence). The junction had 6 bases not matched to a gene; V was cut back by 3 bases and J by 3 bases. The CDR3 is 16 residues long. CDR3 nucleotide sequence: TGTGCCACCAGCAGGGCAAGGACAGGGCCTAATGAAAAACTGTTTTTT. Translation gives CATSRARTGPNEKLFF.

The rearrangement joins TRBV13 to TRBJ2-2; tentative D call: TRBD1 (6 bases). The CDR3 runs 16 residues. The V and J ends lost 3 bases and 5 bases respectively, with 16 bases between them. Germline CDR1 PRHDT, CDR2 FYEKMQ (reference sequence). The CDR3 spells CASSLRVQGGTGELFF. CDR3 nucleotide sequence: TGTGCCAGCAGCTTGCGGGTCCAAGGGGGAACCGGGGAGCTGTTTTTT.

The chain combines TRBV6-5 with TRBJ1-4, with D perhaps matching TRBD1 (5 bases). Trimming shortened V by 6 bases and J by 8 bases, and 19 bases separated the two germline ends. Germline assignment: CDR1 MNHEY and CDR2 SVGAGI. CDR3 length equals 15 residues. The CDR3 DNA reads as TGTGCCAGCAGAGCCACGGGGGATGGAGCCGAAAAACTGTTTTTT. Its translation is CASRATGDGAEKLFF.

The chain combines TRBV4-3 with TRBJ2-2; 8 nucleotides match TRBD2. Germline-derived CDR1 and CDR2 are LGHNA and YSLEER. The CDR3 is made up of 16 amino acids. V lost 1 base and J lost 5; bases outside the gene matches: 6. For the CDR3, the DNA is TGCGCCAGCAGCCAAGGAGGGACTAGGCTTACCGGGGAGCTGTTTTTT. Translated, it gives CASSQGGTRLTGELFF.

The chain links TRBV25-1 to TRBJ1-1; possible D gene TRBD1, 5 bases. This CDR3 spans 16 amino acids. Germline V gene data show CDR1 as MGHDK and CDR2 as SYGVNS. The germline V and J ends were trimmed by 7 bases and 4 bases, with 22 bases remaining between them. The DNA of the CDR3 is TGTGCCAGCAAGCCGAATTCGGGGGTAAGGGGCACTGAAGCTTTCTTT. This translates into CASKPNSGVRGTEAFF.

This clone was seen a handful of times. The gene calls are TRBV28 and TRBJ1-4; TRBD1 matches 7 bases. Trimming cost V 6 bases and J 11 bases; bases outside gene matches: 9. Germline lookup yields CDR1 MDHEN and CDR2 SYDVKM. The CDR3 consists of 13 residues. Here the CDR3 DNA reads TGTGCCAGCAGCCAGCCCGACAGGGAGAAACTGTTTTTT. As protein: CASSQPDREKLFF.

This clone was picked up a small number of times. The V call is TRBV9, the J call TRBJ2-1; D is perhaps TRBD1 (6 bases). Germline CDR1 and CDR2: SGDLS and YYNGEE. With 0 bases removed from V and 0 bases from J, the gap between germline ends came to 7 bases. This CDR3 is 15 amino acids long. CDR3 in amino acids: CASSVGGPSYNEQFF. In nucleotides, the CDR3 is TGTGCCAGCAGCGTAGGGGGGCCCTCCTACAATGAGCAGTTCTTC.

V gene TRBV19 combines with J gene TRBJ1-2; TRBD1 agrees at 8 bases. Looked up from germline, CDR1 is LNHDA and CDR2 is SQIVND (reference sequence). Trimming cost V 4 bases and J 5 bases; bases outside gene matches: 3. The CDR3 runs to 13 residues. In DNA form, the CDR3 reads TGTGCCAGTAGTAGGAGGACAGGGTATGGCTACACCTTC. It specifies CASSRRTGYGYTF.

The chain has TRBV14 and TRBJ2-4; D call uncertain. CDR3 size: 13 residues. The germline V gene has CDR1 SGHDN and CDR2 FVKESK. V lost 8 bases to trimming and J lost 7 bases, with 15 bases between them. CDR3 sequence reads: CASAPLKGNIQYF. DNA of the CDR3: TGTGCCAGCGCCCCGTTGAAAGGCAACATTCAGTACTTC.

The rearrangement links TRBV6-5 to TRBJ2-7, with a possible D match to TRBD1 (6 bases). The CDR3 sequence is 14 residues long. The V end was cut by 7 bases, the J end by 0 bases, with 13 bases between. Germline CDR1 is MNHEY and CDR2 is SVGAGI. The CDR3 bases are TGTGCCAGCACCGCAAACAGGGACTCCTACGAGCAGTACTTC. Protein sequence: CASTANRDSYEQYF.

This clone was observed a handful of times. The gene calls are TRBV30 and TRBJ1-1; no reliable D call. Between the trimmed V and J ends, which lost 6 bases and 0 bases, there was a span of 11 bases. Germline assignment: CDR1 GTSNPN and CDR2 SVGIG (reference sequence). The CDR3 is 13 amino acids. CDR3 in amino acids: CACRRDLNTEAFF. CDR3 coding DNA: TGTGCCTGTCGGAGAGACTTGAACACTGAAGCTTTCTTT.

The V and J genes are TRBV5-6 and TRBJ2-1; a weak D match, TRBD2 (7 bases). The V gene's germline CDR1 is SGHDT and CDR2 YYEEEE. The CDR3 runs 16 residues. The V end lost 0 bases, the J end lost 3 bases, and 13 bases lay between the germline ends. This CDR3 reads CASSLGGGGYYNEQFF. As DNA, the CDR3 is TGTGCCAGCAGCTTGGGAGGCGGGGGCTACTACAATGAGCAGTTCTTC. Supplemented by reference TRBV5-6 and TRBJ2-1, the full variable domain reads DAGVTQSPTHLIKTRGQQVTLRCSPKSGHDTVSWYQQALGQGPQFIFQYYEEEERQRGNFPDRFSGHQFPNYSSELNVNALLLGDSALYLCASSLGGGGYYNEQFFGPGTRLTVL.